This TCR beta chain appears in the sequencing data of a study of blood T cell repertoires in COVID-19. The CDR3 consists of 14 residues. V was clipped by 2 bases and J by 5 bases; unmatched bases: 6. Germline values: CDR1 SGHRS, CDR2 YFSETQ. Only one count was recorded for this clone. Under the authors' procedure: For nucleated cells, counts were estimated from reference gene primer amplification. The table came from immunoSEQ multiplex PCR; TCRdb's copy has only in-frame clones and leaves some out. V and J calls and clone size are as listed in that table; D and trimming were resolved from the DNA. There are 95,000 to 120,000 clones in the sample; over 80% occur only once, and 4.6% lies in the top ten.

The rearrangement links TRBV5-1 to TRBJ1-1; 7 bases agree with TRBD1. The receptor was isolated from a woman in her forties or fifties with acute or convalescent COVID-19. Sequencing input: peripheral blood. The CDR3, as DNA: TGCGCCAGCAGCTTACGTCCAGGGGGAACTGAAGCTTTCTTT. This gives the protein CASSLRPGGTEAFF.